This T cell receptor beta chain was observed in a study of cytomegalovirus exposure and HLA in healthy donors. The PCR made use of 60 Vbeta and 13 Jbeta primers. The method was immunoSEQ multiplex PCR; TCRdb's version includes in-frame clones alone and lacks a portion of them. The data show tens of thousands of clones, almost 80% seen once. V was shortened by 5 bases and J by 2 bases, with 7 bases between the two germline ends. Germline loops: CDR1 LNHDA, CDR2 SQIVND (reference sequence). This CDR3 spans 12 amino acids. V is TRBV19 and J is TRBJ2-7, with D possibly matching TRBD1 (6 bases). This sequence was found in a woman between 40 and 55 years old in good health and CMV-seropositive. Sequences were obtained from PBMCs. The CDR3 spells CASSAGAYEQYF. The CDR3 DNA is TGTGCCAGTAGTGCAGGGGCCTACGAGCAGTACTTC.